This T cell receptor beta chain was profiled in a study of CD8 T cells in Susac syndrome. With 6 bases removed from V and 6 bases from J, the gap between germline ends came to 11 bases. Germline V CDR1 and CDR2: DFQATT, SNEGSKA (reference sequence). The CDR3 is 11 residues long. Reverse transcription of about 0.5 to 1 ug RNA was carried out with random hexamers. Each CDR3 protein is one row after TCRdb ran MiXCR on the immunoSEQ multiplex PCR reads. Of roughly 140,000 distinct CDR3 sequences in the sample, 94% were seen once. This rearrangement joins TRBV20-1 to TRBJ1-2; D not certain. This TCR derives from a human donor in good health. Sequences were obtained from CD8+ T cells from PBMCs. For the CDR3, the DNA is TGCAGTGCCCCAGTATGGCATGGCTACACCTTC. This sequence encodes CSAPVWHGYTF.